This T cell receptor (beta chain) was sequenced in a study of T cells in Graves' hyperthyroidism and ophthalmopathy. Turning to the study itself: Blood from the periphery was taken at initial diagnosis, before any treatment.

Points from the study as a whole: Ophthalmopathy was told apart from stable hyperthyroidism by a 13 V-J model. In validation, the model predicted ophthalmopathy. These predictions came a median roughly seven months before onset.

Amplified TCR beta CDR3 regions derived from RNA transcripts. An initial round of RT-PCR targeting the TCR CDR3 relied on the HTBI primer set. TCRdb processed the multiplex PCR reads anew with MiXCR; each CDR3 protein has one entry. Among about 500,000 distinct CDR3 sequences listed, roughly a sixth were seen once. Each patient was aged 18 to 65 and had newly diagnosed hyperthyroidism of under 2 months' duration. This clonotype was detected only a few times. Its antigen is unknown. Germline CDR1 is MRHNA and CDR2 is SNTAGT. Trimming took 8 bases from V and 5 from J; bases not matched to a gene: 9. CDR3 length equals 15 residues.

The sequenced sample consisted of blood. The rearrangement joins TRBV6-4 to TRBJ2-7; TRBD2 aligns across 13 bases. This TCR derives from a young woman with Graves' hyperthyroidism. CDR3 amino acids: CASERRTSGSNEQYF. CDR3 sequence (DNA): TGTGCCAGCGAACGCAGGACTAGCGGGAGCAACGAGCAGTACTTC.